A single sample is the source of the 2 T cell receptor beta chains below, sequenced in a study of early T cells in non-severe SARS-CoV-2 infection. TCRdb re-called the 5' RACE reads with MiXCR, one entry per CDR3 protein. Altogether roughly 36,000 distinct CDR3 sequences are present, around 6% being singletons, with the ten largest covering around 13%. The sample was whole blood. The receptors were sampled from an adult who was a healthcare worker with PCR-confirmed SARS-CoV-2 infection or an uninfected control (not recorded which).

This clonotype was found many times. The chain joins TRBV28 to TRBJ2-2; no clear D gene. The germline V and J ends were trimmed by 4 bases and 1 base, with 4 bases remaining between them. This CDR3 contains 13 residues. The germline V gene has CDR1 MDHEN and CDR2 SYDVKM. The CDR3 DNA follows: TGTGCCAGCAGTTCGAGGAACACCGGGGAGCTGTTTTTT. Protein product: CASSSRNTGELFF.

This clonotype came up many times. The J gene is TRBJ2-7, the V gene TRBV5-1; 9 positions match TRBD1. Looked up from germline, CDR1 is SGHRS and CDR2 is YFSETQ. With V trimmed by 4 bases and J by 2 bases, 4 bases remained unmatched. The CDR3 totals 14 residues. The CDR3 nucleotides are TGCGCCAGCAGCCAGGGACAGGGCGCCTACGAGCAGTACTTC. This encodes CASSQGQGAYEQYF.